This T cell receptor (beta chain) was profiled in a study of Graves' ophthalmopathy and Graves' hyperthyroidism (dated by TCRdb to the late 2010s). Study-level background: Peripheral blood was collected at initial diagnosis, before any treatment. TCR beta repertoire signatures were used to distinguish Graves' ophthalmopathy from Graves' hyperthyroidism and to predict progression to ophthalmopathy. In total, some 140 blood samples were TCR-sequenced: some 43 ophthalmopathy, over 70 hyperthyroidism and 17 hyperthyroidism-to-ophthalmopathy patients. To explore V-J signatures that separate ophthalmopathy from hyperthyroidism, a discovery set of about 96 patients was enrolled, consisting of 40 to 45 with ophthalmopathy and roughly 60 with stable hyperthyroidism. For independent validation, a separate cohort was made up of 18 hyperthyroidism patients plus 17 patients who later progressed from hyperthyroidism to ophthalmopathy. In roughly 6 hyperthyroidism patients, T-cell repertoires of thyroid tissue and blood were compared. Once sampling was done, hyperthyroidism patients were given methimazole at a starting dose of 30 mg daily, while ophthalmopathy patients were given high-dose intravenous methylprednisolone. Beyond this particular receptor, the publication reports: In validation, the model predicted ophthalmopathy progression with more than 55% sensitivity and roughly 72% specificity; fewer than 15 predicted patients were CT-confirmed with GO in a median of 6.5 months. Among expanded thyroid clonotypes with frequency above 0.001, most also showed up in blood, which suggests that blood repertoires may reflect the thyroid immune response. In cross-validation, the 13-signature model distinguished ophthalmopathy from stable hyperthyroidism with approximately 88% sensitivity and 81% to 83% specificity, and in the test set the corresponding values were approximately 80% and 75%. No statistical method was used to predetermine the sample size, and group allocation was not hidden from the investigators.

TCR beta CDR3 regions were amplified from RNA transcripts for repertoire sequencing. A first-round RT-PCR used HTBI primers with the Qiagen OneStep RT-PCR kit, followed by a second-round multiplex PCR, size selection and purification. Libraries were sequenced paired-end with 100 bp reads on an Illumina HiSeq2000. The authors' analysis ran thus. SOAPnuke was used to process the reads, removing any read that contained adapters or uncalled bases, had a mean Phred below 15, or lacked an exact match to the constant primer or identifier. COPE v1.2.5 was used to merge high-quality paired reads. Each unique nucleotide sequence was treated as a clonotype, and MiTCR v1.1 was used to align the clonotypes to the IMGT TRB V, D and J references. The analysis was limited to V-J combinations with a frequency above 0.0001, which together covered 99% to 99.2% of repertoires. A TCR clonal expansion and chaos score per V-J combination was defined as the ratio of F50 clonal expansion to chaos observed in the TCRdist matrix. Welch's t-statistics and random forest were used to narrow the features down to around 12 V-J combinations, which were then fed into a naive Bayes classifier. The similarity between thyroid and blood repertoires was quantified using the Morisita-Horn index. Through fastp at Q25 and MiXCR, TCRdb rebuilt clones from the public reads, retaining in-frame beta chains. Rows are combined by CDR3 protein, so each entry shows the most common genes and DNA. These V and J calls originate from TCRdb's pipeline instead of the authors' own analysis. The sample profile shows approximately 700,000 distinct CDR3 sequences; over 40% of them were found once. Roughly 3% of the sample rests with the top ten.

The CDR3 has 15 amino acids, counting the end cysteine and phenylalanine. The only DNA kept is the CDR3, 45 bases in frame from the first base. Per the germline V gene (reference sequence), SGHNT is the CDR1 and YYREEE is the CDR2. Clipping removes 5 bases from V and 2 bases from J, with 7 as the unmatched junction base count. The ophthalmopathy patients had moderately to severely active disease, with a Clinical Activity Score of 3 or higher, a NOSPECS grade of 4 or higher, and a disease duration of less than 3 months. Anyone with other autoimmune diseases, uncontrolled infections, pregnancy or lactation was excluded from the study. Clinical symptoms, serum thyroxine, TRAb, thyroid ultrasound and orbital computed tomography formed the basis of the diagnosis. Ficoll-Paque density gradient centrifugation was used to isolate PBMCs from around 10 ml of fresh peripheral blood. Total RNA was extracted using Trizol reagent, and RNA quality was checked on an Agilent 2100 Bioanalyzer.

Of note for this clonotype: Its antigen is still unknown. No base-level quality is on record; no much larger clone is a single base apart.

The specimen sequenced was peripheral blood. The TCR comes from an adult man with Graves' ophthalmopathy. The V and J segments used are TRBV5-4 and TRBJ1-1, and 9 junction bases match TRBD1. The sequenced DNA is TGTGCCAGCAGTGCTTGGACAGGGGTTAACACTGAAGCTTTCTTT. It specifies CASSAWTGVNTEAFF.